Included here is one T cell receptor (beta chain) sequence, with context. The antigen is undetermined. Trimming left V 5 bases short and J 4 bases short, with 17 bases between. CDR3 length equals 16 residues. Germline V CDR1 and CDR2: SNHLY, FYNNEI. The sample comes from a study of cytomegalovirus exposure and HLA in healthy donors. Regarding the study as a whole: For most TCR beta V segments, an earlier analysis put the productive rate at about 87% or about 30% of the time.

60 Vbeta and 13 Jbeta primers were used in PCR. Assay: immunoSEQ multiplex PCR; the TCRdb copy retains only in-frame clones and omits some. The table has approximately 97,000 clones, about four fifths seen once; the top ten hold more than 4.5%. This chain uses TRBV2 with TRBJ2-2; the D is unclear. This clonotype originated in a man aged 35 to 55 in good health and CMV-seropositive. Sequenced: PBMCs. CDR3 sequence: CASSYLPTPSTGELFF. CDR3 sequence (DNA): TGTGCCAGCAGTTACTTGCCGACTCCGAGCACCGGGGAGCTGTTTTTT.